Below, 20 T cell receptor beta chains from the same sample are listed, as sequenced in a study of blood T cell repertoires in COVID-19. Sequencing used immunoSEQ multiplex PCR; TCRdb keeps in-frame clones, though not all of them. The profile shows about 250,000 clones, 85% to 90% of them singletons. Material: PBMCs or T cells enriched from blood (not recorded which). The source of these receptors is a woman under 30 who had recovered from COVID-19.

A few counts support this clone. The V gene is TRBV5-1, the J gene TRBJ2-4, with D unclear. Germline lookup yields CDR1 SGHRS and CDR2 YFSETQ. The CDR3 runs 15 residues. Trimming cost V 4 bases and J 3 bases, with 14 bases left between them. CDR3 bases: TGCGCCAGCAGCCCGCTTGCGGTAGGCAAAAACATTCAGTACTTC. Amino acids: CASSPLAVGKNIQYF.

The chain has TRBV7-9 and TRBJ1-1; maybe TRBD1 (6 bases). The CDR3 is made up of 14 amino acids. Germline V gene data show CDR1 as SEHNR and CDR2 as FQNEAQ (reference sequence). Trimming took 5 bases from V and 5 from J, leaving 15 bases between them. Here the CDR3 reads CASSIQGSWTEAFF. The CDR3 DNA sequence: TGTGCCAGCAGCATTCAGGGGTCGTGGACTGAAGCTTTCTTT.

The genes are TRBV24-1 and TRBJ2-3, with D perhaps matching TRBD2 (6 bases). Germline V lookup: CDR1 KGHDR, CDR2 SFDVKD. V was shortened by 1 base and J by 7 bases, with 26 bases between the two germline ends. The CDR3 extends over 19 amino acids. In nucleotides, the CDR3 is TGTGCCACCAGTGATTTCCCAGTTCGGGCAGGGAGGATAGGAAATACGCAGTATTTT. It codes for CATSDFPVRAGRIGNTQYF.

The chain links TRBV7-2 to TRBJ1-2, with unresolved D. Germline lookup yields CDR1 SGHTA and CDR2 FQGNSA. V was clipped by 5 bases and J by 3 bases, with 4 bases between them. The CDR3 extends over 11 amino acids. CDR3 sequence: CASSPYYGYTF. The DNA for the CDR3 is TGTGCCAGCAGCCCTTACTATGGCTACACCTTC.

The chain joins TRBV5-4 to TRBJ1-2, with unresolved D. The CDR3 totals 13 residues. V was trimmed by 3 bases and J by 2 bases, leaving 8 bases between them. Germline CDR1 SGHNT, CDR2 YYREEE (reference sequence). CDR3 in amino acids: CASSSFENYGYTF. The DNA of the CDR3 is TGTGCCAGCAGCTCATTTGAGAACTATGGCTACACCTTC.

CDR3 protein: CASSLSFILGNTEAFF. CDR3 in DNA: TGTGCCAGCAGTTTATCCTTCATCCTCGGGAACACTGAAGCTTTCTTT. V and J are TRBV28 and TRBJ1-1, with D uncertain. Germline V gene data show CDR1 as MDHEN and CDR2 as SYDVKM. Trimming shortened V by 1 base and J by 1 base, and 13 bases separated the two germline ends. The CDR3 length is 16 residues.

This clone was recorded a few times. The genes are TRBV13 and TRBJ1-2; D remains ambiguous. Trimming removed 1 base at V and 0 bases at J, with 12 bases between. CDR1 and CDR2 (germline): PRHDT, FYEKMQ (reference sequence). The CDR3 is 16 amino acids. The CDR3 region is CASSLDRHGANYGYTF. The CDR3 DNA is TGTGCCAGCAGCTTAGACCGGCATGGAGCTAACTATGGCTACACCTTC.

J is TRBJ2-7 and V is TRBV24-1, with D possibly matching TRBD2 (5 bases). Germline loops: CDR1 KGHDR, CDR2 SFDVKD. Trimming removed 3 bases from V and 1 base from J, with 9 bases in between. The CDR3 totals 14 residues. CDR3 nucleotide sequence: TGTGCCACCAGTGATCCTCGGGGATCCTACGAGCAGTACTTC. Translated, it gives CATSDPRGSYEQYF.

J is TRBJ2-1 and V is TRBV24-1, with 8 bases lining up with TRBD2. The CDR3 loop spans 16 amino acids. Germline CDR1 and CDR2: KGHDR and SFDVKD. Unmatched junction bases numbered 11, after V lost 3 bases and J lost 8 bases. The CDR3 DNA sequence: TGTGCCACCAGTGATATAGCGGGGCCTAATCTCTATGAGCAGTTCTTC. It codes for CATSDIAGPNLYEQFF.

V is TRBV28 and J is TRBJ1-2; the match to TRBD1 covers 7 bases. Germline-derived CDR1 and CDR2 are MDHEN and SYDVKM. Trimming removed 6 bases from V and 6 bases from J; junction bases left unmatched: 16. This CDR3 comprises 16 residues. The CDR3 loop is CASSLTGDTVADGYTF. In nucleotides, the CDR3 is TGTGCCAGCAGCCTAACAGGGGACACTGTAGCGGATGGCTACACCTTC.

The chain uses TRBV19 and TRBJ1-2; TRBD1 is a possible D gene (6 bases). Germline CDR1 reads LNHDA; CDR2 reads SQIVND (reference sequence). The CDR3 extends over 15 amino acids. The V gene lost 6 bases and the J gene lost 0 bases, with 14 bases spanning the gap. The CDR3 sequence is CASRPDGQSNYGYTF. The CDR3, as DNA: TGTGCCAGTAGGCCCGATGGACAGTCTAACTATGGCTACACCTTC.

As for this clone: The germline gene is not matched at one end of the junction; a read error may be the cause. J is TRBJ1-2 and V is TRBV5-1; 7 bases are a match to TRBD1. In germline, CDR1 is SGHRS, CDR2 YFSETQ. The CDR3 spans 13 residues. CDR3 in DNA: TGCGCCAGCAGCATGACAGGGAGGTATGACTACACCTTC. This codes for CASSMTGRYDYTF.

CDR3 protein: CAIRGQGGQPQHF. The DNA for the CDR3 is TGTGCCATCAGGGGACAGGGTGGTCAGCCCCAGCATTTT. The chain uses TRBV10-3 and TRBJ1-5; TRBD1 agrees at 9 bases. J gave up 6 bases and V 6 bases, and 3 bases lay outside the gene matches. The germline V gene encodes CDR1 ENHRY and CDR2 SYGVKD. The CDR3 is made up of 13 amino acids.

This clone was detected once. The rearrangement uses TRBV2 and TRBJ2-1; 9 bases map to TRBD2. This CDR3 is built from 15 residues. Germline V lookup: CDR1 SNHLY, CDR2 FYNNEI. Trimming at V came to 6 bases and at J to 3 bases, leaving 6 bases not matched to a gene. The CDR3 reads CASSVFSGGYNEQFF. The CDR3 DNA reads TGTGCCAGCAGCGTATTTAGCGGGGGCTACAATGAGCAGTTCTTC.

The CDR3 reads CASSLMGGNSPLHF. DNA for the CDR3: TGTGCCAGTAGCCTTATGGGGGGTAATTCACCCCTCCACTTT. The rearrangement links TRBV19 to TRBJ1-6; D is possibly TRBD1 (5 bases). V lost 6 bases, J lost 6 bases, and 12 bases lay in between. Germline V gene sequence: CDR1 LNHDA, CDR2 SQIVND (reference sequence). The CDR3 runs to 14 residues.

The chain couples TRBV19 to TRBJ1-4; 7 nucleotides align to TRBD1. The CDR3 length is 15 residues. Germline V gives CDR1 LNHDA, CDR2 SQIVND (reference sequence). V dropped 4 bases and J dropped 5; count of bases not matched to a gene: 7. The CDR3 spells CASSTLGTENEKLFF. The CDR3 nucleotides read TGTGCCAGTAGTACCCTCGGGACAGAGAATGAAAAACTGTTTTTT.

This rearrangement joins TRBV5-5 to TRBJ2-1, with 8 positions matching TRBD2. Losses at the gene ends were 2 bases for V and 8 bases for J; bases not matched to a gene: 6. Germline lookup yields CDR1 SGHKS and CDR2 YYEKEE (reference sequence). The CDR3 extends over 14 amino acids. In DNA, the CDR3 is TGTGCCAGCAGCTTATCGGGGGGGCCAGATGAGCAGTTCTTC. This sequence encodes CASSLSGGPDEQFF. Full variable domain (outside the CDR3, taken from reference TRBV5-5 and TRBJ2-1): DAGVTQSPTHLIKTRGQQVTLRCSPISGHKSVSWYQQVLGQGPQFIFQYYEKEERGRGNFPDRFSARQFPNYSSELNVNALLLGDSALYLCASSLSGGPDEQFFGPGTRLTVL.

Details on this clone: Without the conserved terminal phenylalanine or tryptophan, this CDR3 likely stems from a read error. Because the CDR3's place on the DNA is in doubt, the DNA is left out and the CDR3 is given as listed by TCRdb. This sequence joins TRBV5-7 and TRBJ1-2; TRBD1 reflects the table's D call only, with no check against the DNA. Being an ORF, TRBV5-7 has a function that is uncertain. The CDR3 spans 10 amino acids, including both terminal residues. The CDR3 loop reads CASSLLEVRE.

The chain links TRBV19 to TRBJ2-6; weak D call: TRBD2 (7 bases). The CDR3 runs to 15 residues. Deletions cut 8 bases from V and 1 base from J, with 12 bases between. Germline V gene data show CDR1 as LNHDA and CDR2 as SQIVND (reference sequence). CDR3 bases: TGTGCCAGTGAACAGGGAGGGTCTGGGGCCAACGTCCTGACTTTC. Protein product: CASEQGGSGANVLTF.

The V gene is TRBV5-1, the J gene TRBJ1-1; 9 bases line up with TRBD1. The CDR3 runs 16 residues. Germline trimming cut 2 bases from V and 3 bases from J; bases unmatched to any gene: 8. Germline V gene lookup returns CDR1 SGHRS and CDR2 YFSETQ. This CDR3 reads CASSLIQGAGDTEAFF. The CDR3 nucleotides are TGCGCCAGCAGCTTAATACAGGGGGCGGGGGACACTGAAGCTTTCTTT.